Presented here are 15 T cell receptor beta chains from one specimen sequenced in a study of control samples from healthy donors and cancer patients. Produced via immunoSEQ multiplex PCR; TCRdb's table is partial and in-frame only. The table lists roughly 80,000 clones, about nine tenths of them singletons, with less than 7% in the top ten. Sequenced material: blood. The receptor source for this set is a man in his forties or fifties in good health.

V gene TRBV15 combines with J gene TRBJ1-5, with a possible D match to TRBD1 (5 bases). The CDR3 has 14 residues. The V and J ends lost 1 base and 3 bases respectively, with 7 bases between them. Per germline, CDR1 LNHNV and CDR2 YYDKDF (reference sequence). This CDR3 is CATSRGQINQPQHF. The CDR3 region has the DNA TGTGCCACCAGCAGAGGACAGATCAATCAGCCCCAGCATTTT. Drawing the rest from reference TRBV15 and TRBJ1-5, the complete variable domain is DAMVIQNPRYQVTQFGKPVTLSCSQTLNHNVMYWYQQKSSQAPKLLFHYYDKDFNNEADTPDNFQSRRPNTSFCFLDIRSPGLGDTAMYLCATSRGQINQPQHFGDGTRLSIL.

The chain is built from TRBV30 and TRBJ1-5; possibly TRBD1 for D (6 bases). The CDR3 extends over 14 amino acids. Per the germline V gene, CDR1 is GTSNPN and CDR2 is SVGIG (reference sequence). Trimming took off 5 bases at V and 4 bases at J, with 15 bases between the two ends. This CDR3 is CAWAVGAGNQPQHF. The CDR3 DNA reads TGTGCCTGGGCGGTGGGGGCAGGGAATCAGCCCCAGCATTTT.

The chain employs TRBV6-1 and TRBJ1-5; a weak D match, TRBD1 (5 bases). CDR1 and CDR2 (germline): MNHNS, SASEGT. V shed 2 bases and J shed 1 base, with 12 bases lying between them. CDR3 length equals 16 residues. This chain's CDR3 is CASSERTGGSNQPQHF. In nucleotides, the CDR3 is TGTGCCAGCAGTGAAAGGACGGGGGGAAGCAATCAGCCCCAGCATTTT.

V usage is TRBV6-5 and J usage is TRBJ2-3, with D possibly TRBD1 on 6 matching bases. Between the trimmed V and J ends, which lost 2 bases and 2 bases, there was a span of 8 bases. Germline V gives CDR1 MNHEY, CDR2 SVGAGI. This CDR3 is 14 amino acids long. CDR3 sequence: CASSYNRDTDTQYF. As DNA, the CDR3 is TGTGCCAGCAGTTACAACAGGGACACAGATACGCAGTATTTT.

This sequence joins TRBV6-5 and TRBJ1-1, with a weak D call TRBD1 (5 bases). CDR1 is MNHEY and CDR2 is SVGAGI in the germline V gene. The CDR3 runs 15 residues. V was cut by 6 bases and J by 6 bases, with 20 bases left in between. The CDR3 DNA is TGTGCCAGCAGCCCCCTGGGGTGGAGGGGTCCTGAAGCTTTCTTT. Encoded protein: CASSPLGWRGPEAFF.

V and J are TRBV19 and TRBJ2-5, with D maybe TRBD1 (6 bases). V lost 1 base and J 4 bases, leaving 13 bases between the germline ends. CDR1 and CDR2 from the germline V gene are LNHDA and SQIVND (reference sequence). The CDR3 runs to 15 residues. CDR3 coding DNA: TGTGCCAGTAGTATAGTGACAGGAGCCATAGAGACCCAGTACTTC. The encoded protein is CASSIVTGAIETQYF. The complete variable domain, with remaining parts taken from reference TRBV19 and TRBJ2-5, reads DGGITQSPKYLFRKEGQNVTLSCEQNLNHDAMYWYRQDPGQGLRLIYYSQIVNDFQKGDIAEGYSVSREKKESFPLTVTSAQKNPTAFYLCASSIVTGAIETQYFGPGTRLLVL.

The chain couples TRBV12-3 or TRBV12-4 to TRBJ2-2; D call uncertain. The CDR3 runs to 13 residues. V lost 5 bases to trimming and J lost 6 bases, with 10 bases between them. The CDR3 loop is CASSEYSPGELFF. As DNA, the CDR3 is TGTGCCAGCAGTGAATACAGTCCCGGGGAGCTGTTTTTT.

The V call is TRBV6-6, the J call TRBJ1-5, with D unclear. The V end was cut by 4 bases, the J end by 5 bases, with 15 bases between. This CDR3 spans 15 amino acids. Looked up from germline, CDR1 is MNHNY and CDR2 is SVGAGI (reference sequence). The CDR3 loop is CASSSRPSSHQPQHF. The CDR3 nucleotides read TGTGCCAGCAGTTCCAGGCCCAGCTCTCATCAGCCCCAGCATTTT.

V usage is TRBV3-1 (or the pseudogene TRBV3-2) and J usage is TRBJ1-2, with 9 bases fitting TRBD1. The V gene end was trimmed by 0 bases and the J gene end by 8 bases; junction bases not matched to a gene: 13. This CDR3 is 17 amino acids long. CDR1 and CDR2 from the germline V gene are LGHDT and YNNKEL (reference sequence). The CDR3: CASSQDRFGQGPRGYTF. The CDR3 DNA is TGTGCCAGCAGCCAAGACCGCTTTGGACAGGGGCCACGGGGCTACACCTTC.

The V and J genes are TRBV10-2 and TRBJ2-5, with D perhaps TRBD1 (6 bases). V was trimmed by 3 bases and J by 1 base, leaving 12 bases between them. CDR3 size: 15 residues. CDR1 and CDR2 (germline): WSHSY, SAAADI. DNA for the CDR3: TGCGCCAGCAGTGACGTTCAGGGGATCCAAGAGACCCAGTACTTC. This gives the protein CASSDVQGIQETQYF.

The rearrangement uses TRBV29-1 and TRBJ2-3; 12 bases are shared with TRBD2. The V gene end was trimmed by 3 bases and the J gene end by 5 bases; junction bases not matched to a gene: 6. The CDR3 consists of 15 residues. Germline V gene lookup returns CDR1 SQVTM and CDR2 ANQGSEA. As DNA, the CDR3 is TGCAGCGTTGACTCGACTAGCGGGGGAGGAGATACGCAGTATTTT. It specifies CSVDSTSGGGDTQYF.

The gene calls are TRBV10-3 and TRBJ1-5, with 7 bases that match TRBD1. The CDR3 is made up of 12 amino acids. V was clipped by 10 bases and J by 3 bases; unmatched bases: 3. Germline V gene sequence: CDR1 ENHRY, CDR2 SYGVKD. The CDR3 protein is CATQGDNQPQHF. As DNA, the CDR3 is TGTGCCACCCAGGGGGACAATCAGCCCCAGCATTTT.

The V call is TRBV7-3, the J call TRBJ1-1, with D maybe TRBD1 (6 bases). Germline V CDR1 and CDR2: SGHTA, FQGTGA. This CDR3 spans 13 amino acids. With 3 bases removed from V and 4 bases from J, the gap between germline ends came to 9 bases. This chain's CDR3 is CASSFKGGTEAFF. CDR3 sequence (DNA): TGTGCCAGCAGCTTTAAGGGGGGCACTGAAGCTTTCTTT. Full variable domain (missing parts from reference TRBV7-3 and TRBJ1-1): GAGVSQTPSNKVTEKGKYVELRCDPISGHTALYWYRQSLGQGPEFLIYFQGTGAADDSGLPNDRFFAVRPEGSVSTLKIQRTERGDSAVYLCASSFKGGTEAFFGQGTRLTVV.

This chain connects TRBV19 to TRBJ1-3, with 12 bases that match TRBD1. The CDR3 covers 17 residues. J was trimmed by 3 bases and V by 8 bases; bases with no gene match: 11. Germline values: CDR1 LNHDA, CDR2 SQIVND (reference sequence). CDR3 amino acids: CASGGQGAPNGGNTIYF. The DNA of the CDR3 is TGTGCCAGTGGGGGACAGGGGGCTCCTAACGGTGGAAACACCATATATTTT. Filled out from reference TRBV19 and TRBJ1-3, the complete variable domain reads DGGITQSPKYLFRKEGQNVTLSCEQNLNHDAMYWYRQDPGQGLRLIYYSQIVNDFQKGDIAEGYSVSREKKESFPLTVTSAQKNPTAFYLCASGGQGAPNGGNTIYFGEGSWLTVV.

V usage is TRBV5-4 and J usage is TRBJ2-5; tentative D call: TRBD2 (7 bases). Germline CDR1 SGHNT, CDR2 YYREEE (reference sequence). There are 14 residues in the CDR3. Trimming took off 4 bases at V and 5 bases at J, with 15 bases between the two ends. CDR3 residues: CASSPVAGAETQYF. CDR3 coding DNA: TGTGCCAGCAGCCCGGTGGCGGGGGCGGAGACCCAGTACTTC.